Below, one TCR beta chain is given with its context. How the authors handled the data: Amplification from reference gene primers served as the basis for estimated nucleated cell counts. The data were produced by immunoSEQ multiplex PCR, yet TCRdb's version contains in-frame clones alone and is incomplete. V and J calls and clone size follow that table, whereas D and trimming were derived from the DNA. The sample lists about 80,000 clones, around 80% occurring once. This record comes from a study of blood T cell repertoires in COVID-19. In the study overall: Sites across the United States, Italy and Spain contributed samples from acute and convalescent COVID-19. In each case, the material was cDNA or gDNA derived from T cells, B-cell-depleted T cells, or PBMCs.

Trimming removed 5 bases at V and 2 bases at J, with 15 bases between. Germline assignment: CDR1 LNHDA and CDR2 SQIVND (reference sequence). The CDR3 consists of 15 residues. The TCR comes from an older man with active or convalescent COVID-19. The J gene is TRBJ1-2, the V gene TRBV19; possibly TRBD1 for D (6 bases). The sequenced sample consisted of peripheral blood. CDR3: CASSAQQTGNYGYTF. CDR3 nucleotides: TGTGCCAGTAGTGCCCAGCAGACAGGCAACTATGGCTACACCTTC.